Listed here are 14 T cell receptor beta chains from one sample, sequenced in a study of blood T cell repertoires in COVID-19. TCRdb's table, derived via immunoSEQ multiplex PCR, lists solely in-frame clones and lacks some. The table has a few hundred thousand clones, approximately 78% seen once. Sequencing was done on a sample of peripheral blood. These receptors were collected from a woman of 80 years or more with COVID-19, enrolled during active disease.

The chain joins TRBV6-5 to TRBJ2-1; D ambiguous. Trimming pared 2 bases from V and 4 bases from J, leaving 9 bases between. Germline-derived CDR1 and CDR2 are MNHEY and SVGAGI. The CDR3 runs 14 residues. CDR3 loop: CASSYVASYNEQFF. CDR3 in DNA: TGTGCCAGCAGTTACGTCGCGAGTTACAATGAGCAGTTCTTC.

This rearrangement joins TRBV7-9 to TRBJ1-1, with 7 bases matching TRBD1. Per germline, CDR1 SEHNR and CDR2 FQNEAQ (reference sequence). The CDR3 is 14 amino acids. J was trimmed by 6 bases and V by 1 base; bases with no gene match: 5. CDR3: CASSLGQGVAEAFF. CDR3 sequence (DNA): TGTGCCAGCAGCTTAGGACAGGGAGTAGCTGAAGCTTTCTTT.

This clone showed up just a few times. The J gene is TRBJ1-1, the V gene TRBV18; 7 bases fit TRBD1. Germline V CDR1 and CDR2: KGHSH, LQKENI. CDR3 length: 17 residues. The V and J ends lost 2 bases and 1 base, in that order; junction bases with no gene match: 10. The CDR3 loop is CASSPSLEDRTNTEAFF. In DNA form, the CDR3 reads TGTGCCAGCTCACCAAGCCTCGAGGACAGGACGAACACTGAAGCTTTCTTT.

The CDR3 coding sequence is TGTGCCAGCAGGCGGGGGGGGAGCTCCTACAATGAGCAGTTCTTC. Encoded protein: CASRRGGSSYNEQFF. The V call is TRBV2, the J call TRBJ2-1; 9 bases are shared with TRBD2. The germline gives CDR1 SNHLY, CDR2 FYNNEI. The J segment lost 0 bases and the V segment lost 6 bases, leaving 3 bases of the junction unmatched. CDR3 length: 15 amino acids.

This rearrangement joins TRBV2 to TRBJ2-1, with D possibly matching TRBD2 (6 bases). The V end lost 2 bases, the J end lost 3 bases, and 11 bases lay between the germline ends. The CDR3 runs to 15 residues. The germline V gene has CDR1 SNHLY and CDR2 FYNNEI. CDR3 coding DNA: TGTGCCAGCAGTGAAACGCGGGGTGTCTACAATGAGCAGTTCTTC. This translates into CASSETRGVYNEQFF.

In DNA, the CDR3 is TGTGCCAGCAGCATCGAGTTGAACACTGAAGCTTTCTTT. Protein sequence: CASSIELNTEAFF. This chain uses TRBV7-9 with TRBJ1-1; the D is unclear. Looked up from germline, CDR1 is SEHNR and CDR2 is FQNEAQ (reference sequence). There are 13 residues in the CDR3. The V and J ends lost 5 bases and 0 bases respectively, with 7 bases between them.

The chain is built from TRBV27 and TRBJ1-2; a weak D match, TRBD1 (6 bases). The V end was cut by 5 bases, the J end by 1 base, with 17 bases between. This CDR3 region has 16 residues. Germline values: CDR1 MNHEY, CDR2 SMNVEV (reference sequence). The CDR3 sequence: CASSLRGAGLNYGYTF. CDR3 bases: TGTGCCAGCAGTCTACGGGGGGCGGGCCTTAACTATGGCTACACCTTC.

The J gene is TRBJ1-6, the V gene TRBV19, with D perhaps TRBD1 (5 bases). CDR3 length: 13 residues. With 7 bases removed from V and 6 bases from J, the gap between germline ends came to 10 bases. From germline, CDR1 is LNHDA and CDR2 SQIVND (reference sequence). CDR3 amino acids: CASKGQTNSPLHF. In nucleotides, the CDR3 is TGTGCCAGTAAGGGGCAAACTAATTCACCCCTCCACTTT. Looking up the rest from reference TRBV19 and TRBJ1-6 gives the full variable domain: DGGITQSPKYLFRKEGQNVTLSCEQNLNHDAMYWYRQDPGQGLRLIYYSQIVNDFQKGDIAEGYSVSREKKESFPLTVTSAQKNPTAFYLCASKGQTNSPLHFGNGTRLTVT.

In its sample, this clone was seen once. V is TRBV18 and J is TRBJ2-3; perhaps TRBD2 as D (6 bases). Germline assignment: CDR1 KGHSH and CDR2 LQKENI. V was cut by 3 bases and J by 6 bases, with 25 bases left in between. The CDR3 totals 18 residues. CDR3 in amino acids: CASSPYTGRRRGLDTQYF. As DNA, the CDR3 is TGTGCCAGCTCACCGTACACGGGTCGGAGGCGGGGTCTCGATACGCAGTATTTT.

V and J are TRBV7-3 and TRBJ2-5; D possibly corresponds to TRBD1 (5 bases). This CDR3 region has 14 residues. V was clipped by 5 bases and J by 4 bases, with 14 bases between them. Per germline, CDR1 SGHTA and CDR2 FQGTGA. The CDR3 DNA follows: TGTGCCAGCAGCAGAACAGGACAAGGAGAGACCCAGTACTTC. It codes for CASSRTGQGETQYF.

V usage is TRBV5-4 and J usage is TRBJ1-4, with 7 positions matching TRBD1. Per the germline V gene, CDR1 is SGHNT and CDR2 is YYREEE (reference sequence). The junction had 19 bases not matched to a gene; V was cut back by 4 bases and J by 10 bases. This CDR3 spans 17 amino acids. The CDR3 sequence is CASSQPGQGGDFGKLFF. The CDR3, as DNA: TGTGCCAGCAGCCAACCGGGCCAGGGGGGAGATTTTGGAAAACTGTTTTTT.

This clone was recorded once. J is TRBJ1-5 and V is TRBV5-5; no clear D gene. The V end was cut by 4 bases, the J end by 6 bases, with 14 bases between. In germline, CDR1 is SGHKS, CDR2 YYEKEE (reference sequence). This CDR3 contains 14 residues. This CDR3 is CASSPGLGGQPQHF. CDR3 nucleotide sequence: TGTGCCAGCAGCCCTGGTCTTGGAGGTCAGCCCCAGCATTTT.

This clone was detected only a few times. The chain carries TRBV10-3 and TRBJ2-7; no definite D call. CDR1 is ENHRY and CDR2 is SYGVKD in the germline V gene. Trimming left V 3 bases short and J 2 bases short, with 5 bases between. The CDR3 extends over 12 amino acids. In DNA form, the CDR3 reads TGTGCCATCAGTGAAGGAGCCTACGAGCAGTACTTC. It translates to CAISEGAYEQYF.

The chain couples TRBV28 to TRBJ1-5, with D possibly being TRBD1 (5 bases). Trimming took off 5 bases at V and 2 bases at J, with 13 bases between the two ends. CDR1 MDHEN and CDR2 SYDVKM come from the germline V gene. The length of the CDR3 is 15 residues. The CDR3 is CASSTPGLGNQPQHF. CDR3 nucleotides: TGTGCCAGCAGTACCCCGGGACTGGGCAATCAGCCCCAGCATTTT.